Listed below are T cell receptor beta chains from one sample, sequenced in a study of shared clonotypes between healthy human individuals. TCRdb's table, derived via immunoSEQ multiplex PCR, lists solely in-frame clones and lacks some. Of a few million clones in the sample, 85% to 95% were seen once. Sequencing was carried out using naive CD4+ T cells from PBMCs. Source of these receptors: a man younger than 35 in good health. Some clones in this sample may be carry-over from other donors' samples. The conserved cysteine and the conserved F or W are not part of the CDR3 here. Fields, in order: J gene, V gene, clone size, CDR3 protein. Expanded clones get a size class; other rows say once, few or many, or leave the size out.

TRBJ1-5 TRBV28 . ASNSSPGAQPQH
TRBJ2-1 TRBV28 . ASNPGGLVNNEQF
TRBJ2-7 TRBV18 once ASSPRQGAAYEQY
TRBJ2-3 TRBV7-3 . ASSRNRGGDTQY
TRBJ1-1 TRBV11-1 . ASSPRDRVNTEAF
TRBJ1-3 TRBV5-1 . ASSRDRGPGNTIY
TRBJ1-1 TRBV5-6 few ASSFSDRYTEAF
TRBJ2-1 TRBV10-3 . AISLDSTREEQF
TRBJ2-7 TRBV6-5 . ASSYSRGLSRYEQY
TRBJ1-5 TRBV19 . ASGDRVKQPQH
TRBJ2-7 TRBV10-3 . AISESGGSHEQY
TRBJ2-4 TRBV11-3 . ASSLQGGNIQY
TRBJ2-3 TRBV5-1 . ASRPRRTAPGTDTQY
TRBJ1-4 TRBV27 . ASSFHYGFLNEKLF
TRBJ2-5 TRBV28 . ASSFGGAQNQETQY
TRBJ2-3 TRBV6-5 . ASSYVADTQY
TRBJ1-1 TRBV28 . ASSPDRGTEAF
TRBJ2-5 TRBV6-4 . ATLILLQETQY
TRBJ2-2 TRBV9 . ASSVTGTSGRLGELF
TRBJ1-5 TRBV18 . ASSLGGQGDQPQH
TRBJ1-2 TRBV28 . AGSFRGYGYT
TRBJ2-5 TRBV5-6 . ASSFNPREVQETQY
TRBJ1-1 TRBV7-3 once ASSFGLNTEAF
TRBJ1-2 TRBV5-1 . ASSLASYGYT
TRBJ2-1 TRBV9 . ASSAPRADLNEQF
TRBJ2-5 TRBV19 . ASSRPTGTQY
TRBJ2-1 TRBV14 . ASSQGSAWEVSNEQF
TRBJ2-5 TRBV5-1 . ASSLVSETQY
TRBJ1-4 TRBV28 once ASSLRPGTNEKLF